This T cell receptor (beta chain) was captured in a study of beta chain features in type 1 diabetes. Study-wide results and limits: The cDNA sequencing approach could over-represent high-TCR-expressing cells.

Germline CDR1 and CDR2: MGHRA and YSYEKL. This CDR3 is built from 13 residues. V was pared by 0 bases and J by 11 bases, with 11 bases between. Expressed TCRB transcripts were sequenced, since all the RNA that had been isolated was reverse transcribed. Profiled with immunoSEQ multiplex PCR; TCRdb holds only in-frame clones, not every one. Of about 410,000 clones listed, approximately 15% are singletons. The table lists this clone with a few counts. The antigen is not known. The material sequenced was naive CD4+ T cells from blood. The V and J genes are TRBV4-1 and TRBJ1-5; D gene ambiguous. This clonotype was sampled from a man aged 30-40 years in good health. The CDR3 DNA is TGCGCCAGCAGCCAAGATCGAGGATCGTCCCAGCATTTT. Amino acids: CASSQDRGSSQHF.